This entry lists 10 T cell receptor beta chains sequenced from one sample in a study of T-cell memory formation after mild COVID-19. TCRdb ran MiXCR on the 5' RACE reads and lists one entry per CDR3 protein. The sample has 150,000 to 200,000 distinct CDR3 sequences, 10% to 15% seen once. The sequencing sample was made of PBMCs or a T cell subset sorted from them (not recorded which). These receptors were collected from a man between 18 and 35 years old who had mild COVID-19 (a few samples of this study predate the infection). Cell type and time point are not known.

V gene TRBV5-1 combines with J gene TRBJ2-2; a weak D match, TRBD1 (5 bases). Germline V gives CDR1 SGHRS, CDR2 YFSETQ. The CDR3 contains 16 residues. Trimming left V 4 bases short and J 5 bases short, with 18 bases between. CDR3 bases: TGCGCCAGCAGCCCAAGGGTTCAGGGTGATACCGGGGAGCTGTTTTTT. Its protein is CASSPRVQGDTGELFF.

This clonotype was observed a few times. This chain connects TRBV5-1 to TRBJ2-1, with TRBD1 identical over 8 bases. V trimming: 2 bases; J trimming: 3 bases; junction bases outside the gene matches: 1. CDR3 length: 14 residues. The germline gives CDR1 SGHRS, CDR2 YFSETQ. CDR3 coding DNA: TGCGCCAGCAGCTTCGGGACAGGCTACAATGAGCAGTTCTTC. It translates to CASSFGTGYNEQFF.

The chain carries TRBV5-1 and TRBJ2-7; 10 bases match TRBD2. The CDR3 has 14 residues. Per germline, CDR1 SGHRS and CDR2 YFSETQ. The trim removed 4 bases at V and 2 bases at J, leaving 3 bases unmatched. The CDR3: CASSQSGGAYEQYV. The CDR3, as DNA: TGCGCCAGCAGCCAAAGCGGGGGGGCCTACGAGCAGTACGTC.

The CDR3 is CSARLGGGAEDTQYF. CDR3 DNA sequence: TGCAGTGCTAGATTAGGCGGGGGGGCCGAAGATACGCAGTATTTT. This chain uses TRBV20-1 with TRBJ2-3; the match to TRBD2 covers 9 bases. The CDR3 length is 15 residues. In germline, CDR1 is DFQATT, CDR2 SNEGSKA (reference sequence). Losses at the gene ends were 2 bases for V and 5 bases for J; bases not matched to a gene: 8.

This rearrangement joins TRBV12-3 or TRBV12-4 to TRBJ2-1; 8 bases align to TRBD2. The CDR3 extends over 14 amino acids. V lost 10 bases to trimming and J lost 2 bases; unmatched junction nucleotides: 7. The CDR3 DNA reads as TGTGCCATAAATAGCGGGGCTACCTACAATGAGCAGTTCTTC. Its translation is CAINSGATYNEQFF.

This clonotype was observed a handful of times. CDR3 in DNA: TGTGCCAGCAGCACGGGTCGTGGCTACACCTTC. Translating it yields CASSTGRGYTF. The J gene is TRBJ1-2, the V gene TRBV21-1. TRBV21-1 represents a pseudogene. The CDR3 runs to 11 residues.

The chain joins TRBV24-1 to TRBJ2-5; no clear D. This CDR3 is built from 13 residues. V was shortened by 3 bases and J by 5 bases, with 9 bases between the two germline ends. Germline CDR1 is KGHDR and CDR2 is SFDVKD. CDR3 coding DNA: TGTGCCACCAGTGATAGTCCCAGGGAGACCCAGTACTTC. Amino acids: CATSDSPRETQYF.

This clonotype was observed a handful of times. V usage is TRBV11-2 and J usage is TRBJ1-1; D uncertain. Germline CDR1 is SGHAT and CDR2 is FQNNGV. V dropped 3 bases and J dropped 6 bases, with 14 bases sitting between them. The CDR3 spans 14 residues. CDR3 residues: CASSFGVGLAEAFF. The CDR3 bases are TGTGCCAGCAGCTTCGGGGTAGGTCTGGCTGAAGCTTTCTTT.

CDR3 sequence: CASSQGMSSAKNIQYF. The CDR3 region has the DNA TGCGCCAGCAGCCAAGGGATGTCGTCAGCCAAAAACATTCAGTACTTC. The chain carries TRBV4-3 and TRBJ2-4, with D hard to call. Germline lookup yields CDR1 LGHNA and CDR2 YSLEER. V lost 1 base to trimming and J lost 0 bases, with 10 bases between them. This CDR3 comprises 16 residues.

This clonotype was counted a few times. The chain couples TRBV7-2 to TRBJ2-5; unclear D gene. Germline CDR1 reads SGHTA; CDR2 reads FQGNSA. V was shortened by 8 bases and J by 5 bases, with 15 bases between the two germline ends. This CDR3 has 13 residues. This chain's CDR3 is CASGAQNGETQYF. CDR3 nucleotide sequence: TGTGCCAGCGGCGCACAAAACGGGGAGACCCAGTACTTC.